This T cell receptor beta chain was captured by sequencing in a study of T cells after yellow fever vaccination. This clonotype was seen only a few times. The antigen remains undetermined. Universal primer sites and UMIs were introduced during 5'RACE template-switching synthesis of TCR cDNA. TCRdb reprocessed the 5' RACE reads via MiXCR and lists one record per CDR3 protein. The sample contains fewer than 450,000 distinct CDR3 sequences, approximately 8% of which appear only once. The CDR3 consists of 16 residues. The germline gives CDR1 MNHEY, CDR2 SVGEGT. Trimming at V came to 5 bases and at J to 4 bases, leaving 9 bases not matched to a gene. Findings and limits, study-wide: Clonotypes found in both CD4 and CD8 compartments made up a small share. Weaker overall, the secondary response nonetheless peaked faster (day 5 versus 15).

This clonotype was obtained from a man aged 18 to 30 who received the YFV17D yellow fever vaccine. Sequenced material: PBMCs, taken roughly 46 days after the first yellow fever vaccination. The chain joins TRBV6-2 or TRBV6-3 to TRBJ2-2; the match to TRBD2 covers 8 bases. In nucleotides, the CDR3 is TGTGCCAGCAGTCACCCCGGGACTAGTGGCACCGGGGAGCTGTTTTTT. It is translated as CASSHPGTSGTGELFF.